At least ten counts were recorded for the clone carrying this T cell receptor (beta chain). The data originate from a study of T cells after yellow fever vaccination. TCRdb re-called the 5' RACE reads with MiXCR, one entry per CDR3 protein. The sample consists of 150,000 to 200,000 distinct CDR3 sequences, approximately 6.2% of them appearing once. V was cut by 5 bases and J by 7 bases, with 10 bases left in between. The CDR3 runs 12 residues. CDR1 is SGHAT and CDR2 is FQNNGV in the germline V gene. Specimen: CD4+ T cells sorted from PBMCs, collected on the day of the first yellow fever vaccination. The TCR comes from a young man who received the YFV17D yellow fever vaccine. The J gene is TRBJ2-3, the V gene TRBV11-2, with D unresolved. The CDR3 DNA follows: TGTGCCAGCAGCCCCTTGGGGAATACGCAGTATTTT. It is translated as CASSPLGNTQYF. Full variable domain (missing parts from reference TRBV11-2 and TRBJ2-3): EAGVAQSPRYKIIEKRQSVAFWCNPISGHATLYWYQQILGQGPKLLIQFQNNGVVDDSQLPKDRFSAERLKGVDSTLKIQPAKLEDSAVYLCASSPLGNTQYFGPGTRLTVL.